This T cell receptor beta chain was recovered during a study of blood T cell repertoires in COVID-19. The assay was immunoSEQ multiplex PCR, and TCRdb's table has in-frame clones only and misses some. The sample yields under 40,000 clones, approximately 82% seen once. CDR3 length equals 14 residues. With 5 bases clipped from V and 0 bases from J, the junction kept 3 bases outside the gene matches. CDR1 MGHDK and CDR2 SYGVNS come from the germline V gene. This sequence joins TRBV25-1 and TRBJ1-1; 7 nucleotides agree with TRBD1. The clonotype comes from a woman aged 60-75 years with acute or convalescent COVID-19. The sequenced material came from peripheral blood. CDR3 DNA sequence: TGTGCCAGCAGTCTGACAGGGCTGAACACTGAAGCTTTCTTT. Its protein product is CASSLTGLNTEAFF.